This TCR beta chain was captured by sequencing in a study of blood T cell repertoires in COVID-19. About the research overall: From T cells, B-cell-depleted T cells, or PBMCs came the material, which was cDNA or gDNA.

TCRdb's copy holds only in-frame clones and misses some; the assay was immunoSEQ multiplex PCR. Counted here are fewer than 250,000 clones, more than 85% occurring once; the ten biggest clones make up 20% to 25%. CDR3 length equals 15 residues. The V gene's germline CDR1 is MDHEN and CDR2 SYDVKM. Trimming cost V 7 bases and J 3 bases, with 18 bases left between them. The sequence derives from a woman aged 40 to 55 in a cohort exposed to, infected with or recovered from COVID-19 (not recorded which). This chain joins TRBV28 and TRBJ1-1, with TRBD1 as a possible D gene (6 bases). Sequenced material: PBMCs or T cells enriched from blood (not recorded which). The CDR3 spells CASKPDWGLDTEAFF. The CDR3 DNA is TGTGCCAGCAAGCCCGATTGGGGGCTGGACACTGAAGCTTTCTTT.